This TCR beta chain comes out of a study of T cells expressing NK-cell markers. Per germline, CDR1 MNHEY and CDR2 SMNVEV (reference sequence). This CDR3 is built from 15 residues. TCRdb re-analyzed the 5' RACE reads; it lists each CDR3 protein once, without DNA. Listed are about 400,000 distinct CDR3 sequences; about 11% falls within the top ten. This chain links TRBV27 with TRBJ2-7; TCRdb designates TRBD1, a call that cannot be tested without DNA. The clonotype was recovered from a woman aged 45 to 65 in good health. Material for sequencing was blood T cells: a sorted CD56 or NKG2C T cell subset, CD4+ or CD8+ T cells, or bulk PBMC T cells (not recorded which). This chain's CDR3 is CASSLEGAPYYEQYF.